This TCR beta chain was sequenced in a study of blood T cell repertoires in COVID-19. At the level of the study: Italy, Spain and the United States were the sources of the convalescent and acute COVID-19 samples. T cells, B-cell-depleted T cells, or PBMCs provided the cDNA or gDNA that served as material.

Original processing methods: Amplification of reference gene primers was used by the study to estimate nucleated cell counts. Produced via immunoSEQ multiplex PCR; TCRdb's table is partial and in-frame only. Clone size and V and J calls were adopted from that table, with D and trimming inferred from the DNA. The sample carries approximately 150,000 clones, roughly 89% recorded once. CDR1 is LNHDA, CDR2 SQIVND, per germline (reference sequence). V was pared by 4 bases and J by 0 bases, with 10 bases between. The CDR3 loop spans 15 amino acids. The sequence came from a human donor in a cohort sampled during active COVID-19. Sequenced: peripheral blood. V gene TRBV19 combines with J gene TRBJ1-3; D unclear. The CDR3 nucleotides are TGTGCCAGTAGTAATCCCCCCGGCTCTGGAAACACCATATATTTT. This codes for CASSNPPGSGNTIYF. Filled out from reference TRBV19 and TRBJ1-3, the complete variable domain reads DGGITQSPKYLFRKEGQNVTLSCEQNLNHDAMYWYRQDPGQGLRLIYYSQIVNDFQKGDIAEGYSVSREKKESFPLTVTSAQKNPTAFYLCASSNPPGSGNTIYFGEGSWLTVV.